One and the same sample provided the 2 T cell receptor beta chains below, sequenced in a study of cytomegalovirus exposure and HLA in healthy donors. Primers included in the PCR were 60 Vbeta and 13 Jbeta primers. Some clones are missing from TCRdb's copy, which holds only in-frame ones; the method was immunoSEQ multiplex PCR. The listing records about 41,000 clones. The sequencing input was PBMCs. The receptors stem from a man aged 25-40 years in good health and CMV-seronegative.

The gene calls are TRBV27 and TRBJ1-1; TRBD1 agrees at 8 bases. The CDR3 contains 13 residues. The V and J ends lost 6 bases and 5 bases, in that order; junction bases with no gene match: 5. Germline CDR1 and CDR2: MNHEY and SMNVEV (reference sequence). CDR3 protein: CASSQGARTEAFF. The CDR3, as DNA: TGTGCCAGCAGCCAGGGGGCGCGGACTGAAGCTTTCTTT.

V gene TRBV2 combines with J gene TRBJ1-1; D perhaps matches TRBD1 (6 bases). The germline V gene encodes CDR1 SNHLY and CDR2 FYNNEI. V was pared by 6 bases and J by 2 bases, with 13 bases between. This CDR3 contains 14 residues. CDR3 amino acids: CASRDGQFNTEAFF. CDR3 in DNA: TGTGCCAGCAGAGACGGACAGTTCAACACTGAAGCTTTCTTT.